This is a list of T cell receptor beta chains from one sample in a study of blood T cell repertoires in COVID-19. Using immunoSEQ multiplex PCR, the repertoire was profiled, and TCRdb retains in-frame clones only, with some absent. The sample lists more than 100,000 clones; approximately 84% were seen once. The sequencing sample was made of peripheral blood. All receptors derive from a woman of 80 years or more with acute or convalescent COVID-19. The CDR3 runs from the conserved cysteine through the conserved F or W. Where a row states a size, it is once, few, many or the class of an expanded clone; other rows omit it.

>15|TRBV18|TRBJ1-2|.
CASSSTGVDNYGYTF
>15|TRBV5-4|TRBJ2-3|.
CASSPQGPWADTQYF
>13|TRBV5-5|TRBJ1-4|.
CASSTDSNEKLFF
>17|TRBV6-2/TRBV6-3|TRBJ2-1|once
CASSSLPGQGGFDEQFF
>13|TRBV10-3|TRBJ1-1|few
CATGGRDDTEAFF
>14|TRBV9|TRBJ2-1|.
CASSVVAGGVEQFF
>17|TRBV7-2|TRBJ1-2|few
CASSLSGTGPSNYGYTF
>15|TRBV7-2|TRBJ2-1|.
CASSLAQVSYNEQFF
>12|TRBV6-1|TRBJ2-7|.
CASSERGARVNF
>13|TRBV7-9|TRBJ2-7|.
CASSLSAGNWQYF
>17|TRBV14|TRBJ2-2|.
CASSQALPGLFARELFF
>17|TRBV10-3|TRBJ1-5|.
CAISEPDGGLGNQPQHF
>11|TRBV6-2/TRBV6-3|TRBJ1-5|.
CASSHGGPQHF
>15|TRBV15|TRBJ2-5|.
CATSPRDRGEETQYF
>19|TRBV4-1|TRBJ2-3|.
CASSQLGLAGVLGTDTQYF
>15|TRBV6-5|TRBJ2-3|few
CASSLTGIETDTQYF
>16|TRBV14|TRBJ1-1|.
CASSPGFGQGNTEAFF
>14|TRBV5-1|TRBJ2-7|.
CASSLSGGYYEQYF
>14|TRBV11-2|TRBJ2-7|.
CASSPGQGSYEQYF
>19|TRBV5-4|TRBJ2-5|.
CASSFGLAGGPRYQETQYF
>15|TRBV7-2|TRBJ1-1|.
CASSLEIGGQKGTFF
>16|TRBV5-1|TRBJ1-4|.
CASSLGHTSTNEKLFF
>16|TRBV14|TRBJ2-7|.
CASSHTQGLSSYEQYF
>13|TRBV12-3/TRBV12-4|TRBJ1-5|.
CASSFPGQGGQHF
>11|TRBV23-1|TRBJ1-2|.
CTQGDHYGYTF
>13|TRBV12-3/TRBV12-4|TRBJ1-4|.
CASSLVSSEKLFF
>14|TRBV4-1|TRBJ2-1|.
CASSQVAGLAEQFF
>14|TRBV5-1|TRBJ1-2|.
CASSLVAGSDGYTF
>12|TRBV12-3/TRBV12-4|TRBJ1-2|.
CASITGTYGYTF
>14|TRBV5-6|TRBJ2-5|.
CASSSRQGTETQYF
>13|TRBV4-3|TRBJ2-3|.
CASSKERRDTQYF
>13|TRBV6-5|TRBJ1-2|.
CASTGRESYGYTF
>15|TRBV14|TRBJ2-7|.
CASSQDPPGLGEQYF
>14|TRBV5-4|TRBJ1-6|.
CASSRRQGGSPLHF
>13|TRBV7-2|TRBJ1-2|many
CASTEPPNYGYTF
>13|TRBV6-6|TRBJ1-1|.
CASKDRGNTEAFF
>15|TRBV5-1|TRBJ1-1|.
CASSLAQGGNTEAFF
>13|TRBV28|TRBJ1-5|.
CASSSGTHQPQHF
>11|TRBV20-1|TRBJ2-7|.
CSARRGNEQYF
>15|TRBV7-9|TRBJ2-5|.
CASSTTGTGVETQYF
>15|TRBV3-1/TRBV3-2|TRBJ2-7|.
CASSPYRGPSYEQYF
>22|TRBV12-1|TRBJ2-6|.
CASSPEDRASPVGLTGANVLTF
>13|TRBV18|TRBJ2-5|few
CASFGTPQETQYF
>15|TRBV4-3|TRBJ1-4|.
CASSQEGGVGEKLFF
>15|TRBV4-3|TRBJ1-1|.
CASSQDLWTGAEAFF
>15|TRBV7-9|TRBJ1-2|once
CASSFGTGAQGGYTF
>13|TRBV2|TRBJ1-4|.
CASRGLSNEKLFF
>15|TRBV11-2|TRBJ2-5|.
CASSLGTGNQETQYF
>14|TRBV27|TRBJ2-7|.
CASRQDRATYEQYF
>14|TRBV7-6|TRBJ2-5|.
CASSVNRAQETQYF
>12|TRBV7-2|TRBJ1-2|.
CASSATGNGYTF
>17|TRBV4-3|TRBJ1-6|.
CASSQDLGAGGGSPLHF
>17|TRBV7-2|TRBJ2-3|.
CASSLHPTGTTTDTQYF
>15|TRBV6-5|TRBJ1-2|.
CASSYNRGGGYGYTF
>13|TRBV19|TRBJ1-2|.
CASSADTGVGYTF
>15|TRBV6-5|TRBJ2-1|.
CASSSGADSYNEQFF